The clone carrying this T cell receptor (beta chain) has only a few counts. The CDR3 loop spans 14 amino acids. The germline V gene encodes CDR1 DFQATT and CDR2 SNEGSKA (reference sequence). With 3 bases clipped from V and 0 bases from J, the junction kept 2 bases outside the gene matches. The sample belongs to a study of CD8 T cells in ankylosing spondylitis. Quantitative barcoded 5'-RACE was used to prepare TCR beta libraries. TCRdb passed the 5' RACE reads through MiXCR, listing each CDR3 protein once. The sample carries some 92,000 distinct CDR3 sequences, roughly 30% recorded once. Sequencing was done on a sample of blood, either unsorted or a sorted T cell fraction (not recorded which). The V call is TRBV20-1, the J call TRBJ2-3; 8 bases match TRBD1. The TCR was taken from a male donor with ankylosing spondylitis or in good health (not recorded which). The CDR3 nucleotides read TGCAGTGCTAGGGACAGGGTTAGCACAGATACGCAGTATTTT. It is translated as CSARDRVSTDTQYF.